The 15 T cell receptor beta chains listed next were all sequenced from one sample in a study of T cells after yellow fever vaccination. TCRdb analysed the 5' RACE reads with MiXCR anew, one entry per CDR3 protein. The sample carries 300,000 to 400,000 distinct CDR3 sequences, approximately 9% recorded once. The specimen was PBMCs, collected on the day of the first yellow fever vaccination. These receptors all stem from a young man who received the YFV17D yellow fever vaccine.

There are a few counts of this clonotype. The rearrangement links TRBV3-1 to TRBJ1-1; possibly TRBD1 for D (5 bases). This CDR3 has 15 residues. CDR1 LGHDT and CDR2 YNNKEL come from the germline V gene (reference sequence). V lost 4 bases to trimming and J lost 4 bases, with 16 bases between them. DNA of the CDR3: TGTGCCAGCAGCCCACGAGAGGCCCAGGGCACTGAAGCTTTCTTT. Translation: CASSPREAQGTEAFF.

The V call is TRBV7-6, the J call TRBJ2-1; 12 bases fit TRBD2. The CDR3 consists of 15 residues. Germline V gene lookup returns CDR1 SGHVS and CDR2 FNYEAQ. J was trimmed by 8 bases and V by 5 bases; bases with no gene match: 7. The CDR3 coding sequence is TGTGCCAGCAGCGCCTCTAGCGGGGGGGCATATGAGCAGTTCTTC. It codes for CASSASSGGAYEQFF. Full variable domain (outside the CDR3, taken from reference TRBV7-6 and TRBJ2-1): GAGVSQSPRYKVTKRGQDVALRCDPISGHVSLYWYRQALGQGPEFLTYFNYEAQQDKSGLPNDRFSAERPEGSISTLTIQRTEQRDSAMYRCASSASSGGAYEQFFGPGTRLTVL.

V is TRBV20-1 and J is TRBJ2-1; D might be TRBD1 or TRBD2, each matching 5 bases. This CDR3 is 12 amino acids long. The germline V and J ends were trimmed by 6 bases and 9 bases, with 15 bases remaining between them. Germline V gene sequence: CDR1 DFQATT, CDR2 SNEGSKA (reference sequence). The CDR3 is CSAPTRDGEQFF. CDR3 sequence (DNA): TGCAGTGCCCCTACCAGGGACGGTGAGCAGTTCTTC.

This clonotype was counted only a few times. The chain couples TRBV6-2 or TRBV6-3 to TRBJ1-4; D may be TRBD1 (6 bases). This CDR3 contains 16 residues. CDR1 MNHEY and CDR2 SVGEGT come from the germline V gene. V was clipped by 0 bases and J by 0 bases, with 8 bases between them. The CDR3 DNA is TGTGCCAGCAGTTACTCCCGGACAGCAACTAATGAAAAACTGTTTTTT. This gives the protein CASSYSRTATNEKLFF.

The chain has TRBV7-3 and TRBJ2-3, with 7 bases lining up with TRBD2. After removal of 1 base from V and 3 bases from J, the junction contained 25 bases not matched to a gene. CDR1 and CDR2 from the germline V gene are SGHTA and FQGTGA. The CDR3 spans 22 residues. The CDR3, as DNA: TGTGCCAGCAGCTTAAGCGGGGGAATAAAGTATGGGCCCGAAACGCGAACAGATACGCAGTATTTT. Translated, it gives CASSLSGGIKYGPETRTDTQYF.

This sequence joins TRBV7-9 and TRBJ1-2; D not resolved. CDR1 and CDR2 from the germline V gene are SEHNR and FQNEAQ (reference sequence). This CDR3 is built from 12 residues. Trimming removed 4 bases from V and 8 bases from J, with 11 bases in between. This CDR3 reads CASSSKEFGYTF. CDR3 in DNA: TGTGCCAGCAGCTCAAAAGAGTTCGGCTACACCTTC.

The rearrangement uses TRBV10-3 and TRBJ1-1; D gene uncertain. CDR1 is ENHRY, CDR2 SYGVKD, per germline. This CDR3 has 13 amino acids. V lost 4 bases and J 5 bases, leaving 11 bases between the germline ends. CDR3 sequence reads: CAISGIGMTEAFF. CDR3 nucleotide sequence: TGTGCCATCAGTGGCATCGGGATGACTGAAGCTTTCTTT.

The chain combines TRBV7-2 with TRBJ2-7, with D possibly matching TRBD2 (6 bases). V was cut by 2 bases and J by 7 bases, with 24 bases left in between. CDR3 length: 17 amino acids. In germline, CDR1 is SGHTA, CDR2 FQGNSA. The CDR3 is CASSLFPGRGPLEEQYF. In DNA form, the CDR3 reads TGTGCCAGCAGCTTATTTCCCGGGCGGGGCCCTTTGGAAGAGCAGTACTTC.

V is TRBV12-3 or TRBV12-4 and J is TRBJ1-5; 10 bases map to TRBD1. Losses at the gene ends were 5 bases for V and 7 bases for J; bases not matched to a gene: 5. CDR3 length equals 14 residues. The CDR3 protein is CASSEGTGDQPQHF. The CDR3, as DNA: TGTGCCAGCAGTGAGGGGACAGGGGACCAGCCCCAGCATTTT.

The chain has TRBV4-3 and TRBJ1-1; 7 bases line up with TRBD1. CDR3 size: 16 residues. The ends lost 1 base at V and 1 base at J; junction bases unmatched: 6. Germline V gene sequence: CDR1 LGHNA, CDR2 YSLEER. The CDR3 loop is CASSQGIRTGNTEAFF. CDR3 nucleotide sequence: TGCGCCAGCAGCCAAGGTATAAGGACAGGGAACACTGAAGCTTTCTTT.

As regards this clonotype: A much larger clone differs by one base, so this may be a read error. The rearrangement uses TRBV5-6 and TRBJ2-5; D may be TRBD1 (6 bases). The CDR3 length is 15 residues. CDR1 SGHDT and CDR2 YYEEEE come from the germline V gene. V was pared by 4 bases and J by 4 bases, with 17 bases between. The CDR3 nucleotides read TGTGCCAGCAGCCCCTGCGTCCGCAGGGGAGAGACCCAGTACTTC. As protein: CASSPCVRRGETQYF.

This clonotype occurred a few times. The rearrangement uses TRBV20-1 and TRBJ2-3, with 8 bases lining up with TRBD2. The CDR3 totals 16 residues. From germline, CDR1 is DFQATT and CDR2 SNEGSKA (reference sequence). The V gene end was trimmed by 0 bases and the J gene end by 2 bases; junction bases not matched to a gene: 7. This CDR3 reads CSARDAAGGYTDTQYF. Here the CDR3 DNA reads TGCAGTGCTAGAGATGCGGCGGGGGGTTACACAGATACGCAGTATTTT.

The chain joins TRBV7-2 to TRBJ2-1; TRBD1 matches at 9 bases. From germline, CDR1 is SGHTA and CDR2 FQGNSA. V was clipped by 9 bases and J by 9 bases; unmatched bases: 15. The CDR3 covers 15 residues. CDR3 residues: CASIVGTGQGGEQFF. The CDR3 DNA sequence: TGTGCCAGTATCGTGGGTACGGGACAGGGTGGTGAGCAGTTCTTC.

This clonotype has more than one count but fewer than ten. The rearrangement links TRBV4-3 to TRBJ2-7, with 7 bases matching TRBD1. The CDR3 has 17 residues. Per germline, CDR1 LGHNA and CDR2 YSLEER. The V gene end was trimmed by 2 bases and the J gene end by 6 bases; junction bases not matched to a gene: 16. The CDR3 coding sequence is TGCGCCAGCAGCCAACAAGTCCCTTACTCAACAGGGGTCGAGCAGTACTTC. Translated: CASSQQVPYSTGVEQYF.

This clonotype was recorded at least ten times. The chain recombines TRBV28 with TRBJ1-2, with D possibly TRBD1 on 6 matching bases. Trimming left V 3 bases short and J 1 base short, with 9 bases between. CDR1 MDHEN and CDR2 SYDVKM come from the germline V gene. The CDR3 is 14 residues long. The chain's CDR3 is CASSLRGSNYGYTF. The CDR3 region has the DNA TGTGCCAGCAGTTTGAGGGGGAGTAACTATGGCTACACCTTC.